These 9 T cell receptor beta chains were all obtained from the same sample, sequenced in a study of OX40 agonist ivuxolimab in advanced cancers. Preparation of the library involved the immunoSEQ multiplex PCR assay. The source is immuneACCESS, and TCRdb retained only in-frame sequences with V and J called. Part of the clones is not carried over; for the studies checked, unresolved V genes explain less than half of this, and the remainder is unexplained. The sample includes around 80,000 clones, with 70% to 85% observed a single time. Around 7.3% of the sample comes from the top ten. The sequences come from CD4+ or CD8+ T cells sorted from blood, collected in a trial of the OX40 agonist ivuxolimab. The receptors here all came from an adult with an advanced solid tumor such as melanoma, head and neck, liver or kidney cancer.

The rearrangement joins TRBV5-4 to TRBJ1-2; a possible D gene is TRBD1 (6 bases). CDR3 length: 14 amino acids. The germline gives CDR1 SGHNT, CDR2 YYREEE (reference sequence). V was pared by 3 bases and J by 3 bases, with 12 bases between. The CDR3 reads CASSSEQGYYGYTF. In nucleotides, the CDR3 is TGTGCCAGCAGCTCCGAACAGGGCTACTATGGCTACACCTTC.

The chain recombines TRBV10-2 with TRBJ2-1; D is uncertain. The CDR3 has 16 amino acids. Trimming removed 0 bases at V and 5 bases at J, with 14 bases between. CDR1 and CDR2 (germline): WSHSY, SAAADI. CDR3 residues: CASSESPERIDNEQFF. DNA for the CDR3: TGCGCCAGCAGTGAGTCGCCCGAAAGAATTGACAATGAGCAGTTCTTC.

This chain connects TRBV7-6 to TRBJ2-7, with D tentatively TRBD1 (5 bases). CDR1 is SGHVS and CDR2 is FNYEAQ in the germline V gene. Trimming stripped 1 base from V and 3 bases from J, with 13 bases between. The CDR3 covers 15 residues. The CDR3 region is CASSLGMVDSYEQYF. In nucleotides, the CDR3 is TGTGCCAGCAGCTTAGGCATGGTCGACAGCTACGAGCAGTACTTC.

The J gene is TRBJ2-6, the V gene TRBV7-9; D gene ambiguous. V was cut by 5 bases and J by 2 bases, with 7 bases left in between. Germline loops: CDR1 SEHNR, CDR2 FQNEAQ (reference sequence). The CDR3 has 14 amino acids. As DNA, the CDR3 is TGTGCCAGCAGCGAGTGGACTGGGGCCAACGTCCTGACTTTC. Residues: CASSEWTGANVLTF.

The chain couples TRBV7-9 to TRBJ2-3, with D uncertain. The CDR3 contains 14 residues. The germline V and J ends were trimmed by 1 base and 1 base, with 6 bases remaining between them. Germline V gene data show CDR1 as SEHNR and CDR2 as FQNEAQ (reference sequence). CDR3 protein: CASSLGQGTDTQYF. In DNA form, the CDR3 reads TGTGCCAGCAGCTTAGGGCAGGGCACAGATACGCAGTATTTT.

This chain uses TRBV19 with TRBJ1-1, with D unresolved. V was trimmed by 6 bases and J by 0 bases, leaving 14 bases between them. This CDR3 contains 15 residues. Germline V CDR1 and CDR2: LNHDA, SQIVND (reference sequence). CDR3 in DNA: TGTGCCAGTAGCCATATATGGGGTGTGAACACTGAAGCTTTCTTT. Residues: CASSHIWGVNTEAFF.

The gene calls are TRBV19 and TRBJ1-2; TRBD1 matches at 7 bases. V lost 7 bases to trimming and J lost 6 bases; unmatched junction nucleotides: 8. Germline CDR1 LNHDA, CDR2 SQIVND (reference sequence). There are 13 residues in the CDR3. The CDR3 DNA reads as TGTGCCAGTAACTCCGGGACAGTTAATGGCTACACCTTC. Amino acids: CASNSGTVNGYTF.

V and J are TRBV19 and TRBJ1-2; the match to TRBD1 covers 11 bases. The junction had 8 bases not matched to a gene; V was cut back by 4 bases and J by 4 bases. The CDR3 totals 16 residues. From germline, CDR1 is LNHDA and CDR2 SQIVND (reference sequence). The CDR3 DNA follows: TGTGCCAGTAGTAGTGGACAGGGGGCGCGTAGCTATGGCTACACCTTC. This translates into CASSSGQGARSYGYTF.

The rearrangement uses TRBV7-6 and TRBJ2-5; D uncertain. This CDR3 has 12 residues. Trimming left V 3 bases short and J 7 bases short, with 9 bases between. Germline V CDR1 and CDR2: SGHVS, FNYEAQ. In DNA form, the CDR3 reads TGTGCCAGCAGCTTTAACCCGGGGACCCAGTACTTC. Its translation: CASSFNPGTQYF.